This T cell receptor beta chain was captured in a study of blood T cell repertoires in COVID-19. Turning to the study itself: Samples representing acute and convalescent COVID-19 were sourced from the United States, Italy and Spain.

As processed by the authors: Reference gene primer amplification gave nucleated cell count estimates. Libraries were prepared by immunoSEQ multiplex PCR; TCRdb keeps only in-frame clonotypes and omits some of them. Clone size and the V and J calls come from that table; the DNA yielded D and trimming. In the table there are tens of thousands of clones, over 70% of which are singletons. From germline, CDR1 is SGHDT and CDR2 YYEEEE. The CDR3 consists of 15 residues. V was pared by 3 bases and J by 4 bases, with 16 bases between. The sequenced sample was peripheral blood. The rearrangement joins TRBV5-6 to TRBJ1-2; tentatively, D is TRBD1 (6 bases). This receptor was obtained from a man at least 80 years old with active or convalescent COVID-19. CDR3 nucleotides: TGTGCCAGCAGCTGGGGGCAGGCCCAGCCCTATGGCTACACCTTC. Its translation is CASSWGQAQPYGYTF.